This T cell receptor beta chain was sequenced during a study of blood T cell repertoires in COVID-19 (dated by TCRdb to the early 2020s). Regarding the complete study: Samples covering the acute and convalescent phases of COVID-19 were provided by collaborators in the United States, Italy and Spain. The prospective study material was composed of cDNA or gDNA derived from T cells, B-cell-depleted T cells, or PBMCs. Subjects who had been exposed to COVID-19, were actively infected with it, or had recovered from it provided the deeply sampled blood TCRbeta repertoires that made up the dataset. The repertoires were released in a freely available public database intended as a resource for research on the immune response to SARS-CoV-2. The samples were drawn from the first 160 participants of the ongoing ImmuneRACE study and from roughly 1,300 subjects provided by 6 global collaborators. Sample metadata almost always included a de-identified subject ID, COVID-19 status, age in years and sex. Where available, HLA class I and class II types were obtained from metadata supplied by the sample provider rather than from assay-based typing. Broad study findings and their caveats: Clinical and demographic metadata were provided uncurated, with the amount varying by source and participant.

Comments on this clone: The antigen it binds to is not known. No clone much larger than this one lies a single base away; base qualities are absent.

V lost 7 bases and J lost 2 bases, and the count of bases not matched to a germline gene is 8. The germline V gene gives CDR1 as SGHRS and CDR2 as YFSETQ. From the cysteine up to the phenylalanine, the CDR3 has a length of 14 residues. The only DNA kept is the CDR3, 42 bases in frame from the first base. TCRbeta CDR3 regions were amplified from genomic DNA by means of the immunoSEQ Assay, a bias-controlled multiplex PCR. Concerning the study's data processing: Nucleated cell counts per sample were estimated from amplification of reference gene primers within the assay. To quantify the absolute abundance of each unique TCRbeta CDR3 rearrangement, sequence reads were collapsed and filtered. For each sample, productive Simpson clonality was calculated as the square root of Simpson's diversity index over productive rearrangements. TCRdb re-hosts the immuneACCESS table, in-frame sequences only. Its copies lack some clones; in the studies checked, an unresolved V gene accounts for under half of them, and the cause for the rest is not known. The V and J calls and clone size come from that table; D and trimming were worked out from the DNA. In all, the sample holds over 120,000 clones, and 78% of those were seen once. Clones ranked in the top ten supply around 2.1% of the sample.

Whole blood was collected in K2EDTA tubes by collaborating institutions according to the institutions' own protocols. For TCRbeta analysis, collaborators shipped samples as frozen whole blood, isolated PBMCs, or DNA extracted from either of those sample types. This sequence uses TRBV5-1 and TRBJ1-1, with 7 bases aligning to TRBD1. The sample comprised peripheral blood. The TCR originated in a woman aged 55-69 years with acute or convalescent COVID-19. The nucleotide sequence reads TGCGCCAGCCGACAGAACAGGGGAAACACTGAAGCTTTCTTT. This yields the protein CASRQNRGNTEAFF.